This TCR beta chain is drawn from a study of shared clonotypes between healthy human individuals. Study-wide background: For every donor, three CD4 naive, three CD4 memory, two CD8 naive and one CD8 memory plates were used. Study observations and caveats: It was anticipated that sequencing depth would influence how many clonotypes donors shared. Relative to memory subsets, naive subsets generally showed larger estimated richness. Shared across several donors were around 5% of the naive CD4 clonotypes.

Cells designated naive CD8 were CD45RO-negative and were positively selected for CCR7, with terminally differentiated effector memory CD45RA+ cells excluded. Profiled with immunoSEQ multiplex PCR; TCRdb holds only in-frame clones, not every one. The sample holds millions of clones, approximately 94% seen once. As regards this clone: Its cognate antigen is unknown.

Source material: naive CD8+ T cells sorted from blood. This clonotype was obtained from a man between 18 and 35 years old in good health.

The DNA of the CDR3 is TGTGCCAGCACCTTTGGTCCCGGGGTCGAGCAGTACTTC. This translates into CASTFGPGVEQYF. V and J are TRBV27 and TRBJ2-7; the D gene is possibly TRBD2 (5 bases). This CDR3 region has 13 residues. Trimming pared 7 bases from V and 6 bases from J, leaving 16 bases between. The germline CDR1 and CDR2 sequences are MNHEY and SMNVEV (reference sequence).